A selection of T cell receptor beta chains follows, all from one sample in a study of blood T cell repertoires in COVID-19. TCRdb's table, derived via immunoSEQ multiplex PCR, lists solely in-frame clones and lacks some. The sample yields 85,000 to 100,000 clones, roughly 78% seen once. The sequencing sample was made of peripheral blood. The source of these receptors is a woman aged 80 or over with active or convalescent COVID-19. CDR3s include the opening cysteine and the closing phenylalanine or tryptophan. Fields, in order: D gene, clone size, J gene, V gene, CDR3 DNA, CDR3 protein. A D gene is named only where the DNA matches it firmly. Expanded clones get a size class; other rows say once, few or many, or leave the size out.

TRBD1	-	TRBJ2-7	TRBV7-9	TGTGCCAGCAGCAAGACGGGACAGGGGGTTTCCTACGAGCAGTACTTC	CASSKTGQGVSYEQYF
-	-	TRBJ1-1	TRBV30	TGTGCCTGGAGTGTAGCGGTAGTTGGGACTGAAGCTTTCTTT	CAWSVAVVGTEAFF
TRBD2	-	TRBJ2-1	TRBV5-1	TGTGCCAGCAGCTTCTCTATTTCTAGCGGGAGCGGGAATGAGCAGTTCTTC	CASSFSISSGSGNEQFF
TRBD1	many	TRBJ1-5	TRBV28	TGTGCCAGCAGTAAGGGACAGGGCAATCAGCCCCAGCATTTT	CASSKGQGNQPQHF
-	-	TRBJ2-2	TRBV10-3	TGTGCCATCAGTGAGATAGCGGCCGGGGAGCTGTTTTTT	CAISEIAAGELFF
-	-	TRBJ2-5	TRBV2	TGTGCCAGCAGTCACAGGGTCCTTATCCAAGAGACCCAGTACTTC	CASSHRVLIQETQYF
TRBD2	once	TRBJ2-1	TRBV6-5	TGTGCCAGCAGTTCCCCGGGACTAGCGGGAGGGTATGAGCAGTTCTTC	CASSSPGLAGGYEQFF
TRBD1	-	TRBJ1-2	TRBV7-2	TGTGCCAGCAGCTTAGAGGGGGCAAAGGGCTACACCTTC	CASSLEGAKGYTF
TRBD2	-	TRBJ2-5	TRBV5-5	TGTGCCAGCAGCCCGGTGGCTAGCGGGGGGCCGGGGTACTTC	CASSPVASGGPGYF
-	-	TRBJ1-2	TRBV6-6	TGTGCCAGCAGACTTCGGGAGCCTAACTATGGCTACACCTTC	CASRLREPNYGYTF
TRBD1	-	TRBJ2-1	TRBV6-2/TRBV6-3	TGTGCCAGCAGTTACCGGACAGGGTATCGCAATGAGCAGTTCTTC	CASSYRTGYRNEQFF
-	-	TRBJ1-1	TRBV29-1	TGCAGCGTTGAGAACGGTCTCACTGAAGCTTTCTTT	CSVENGLTEAFF
-	-	TRBJ2-3	TRBV28	TGTGCCAGCAGCCTTAGTGGGAGCGGCTCAGATACGCAGTATTTT	CASSLSGSGSDTQYF
TRBD2	-	TRBJ2-3	TRBV9	TGTGCCAGCAGCGCCTCTCTAGCGGGAAGAACCACAGATACGCAGTATTTT	CASSASLAGRTTDTQYF
-	few	TRBJ2-7	TRBV5-5	TGTGCCAGCAGCTTCGAATTGACAGGCTACGAGCAGTACTTC	CASSFELTGYEQYF
TRBD2	few	TRBJ2-1	TRBV30	TGTGCCTTACTAGCGGGAGGGCCTATTTCTGAGCAGTTCTTC	CALLAGGPISEQFF
TRBD1	-	TRBJ1-2	TRBV5-8	TGTGCCAGCAGCTTGGGGCCAGGGGGGACCTATGGCTACACCTTC	CASSLGPGGTYGYTF
-	-	TRBJ2-7	TRBV27	TGTGCCAGCAGTTTGGCGGTTTCCTACGAGCAGTACTTC	CASSLAVSYEQYF
-	-	TRBJ2-2	TRBV6-5	TGTGCCAGCTCTTTAGGGGACACCGGGGAGCTGTTTTTT	CASSLGDTGELFF
-	-	TRBJ1-5	TRBV21-1	TGTGCCAGCAGCGCCCGGACAGGGGCCCCCCACTATAGCAATCAGCCCCAGCATTTT	CASSARTGAPHYSNQPQHF
-	-	TRBJ2-7	TRBV21-1	TGTGCTAGCAGCAAAGCGGGGACTAGCGGGAGGGCCGCCTACGAGCAGTACTTC	CASSKAGTSGRAAYEQYF
TRBD2	-	TRBJ2-3	TRBV9	TGTGCCAGCAGCCGCCAAGCGGGAGGCACAGATACGCAGTATTTT	CASSRQAGGTDTQYF
TRBD1	-	TRBJ2-2	TRBV19	TGTGCCAGTAGTTCCGGACAGGGGGCCAACACCGGGGAGCTGTTTTTT	CASSSGQGANTGELFF
TRBD1	few	TRBJ1-2	TRBV5-5	TGTGCCAGCAGCACCGGGACAGGCGCTAACTATGGCTACACCTTC	CASSTGTGANYGYTF
TRBD1	-	TRBJ1-2	TRBV9	TGTGCCAGCAGCGTGCAGGACAGGGCGTCCTATGGCTACACCTTC	CASSVQDRASYGYTF
-	-	TRBJ1-1	TRBV6-5	TGTGCCAGCAGTTACACAGGGGAAGCTTTCTTT	CASSYTGEAFF
-	-	TRBJ2-1	TRBV7-2	TGTGCCAGCAGCTCGGACTTCGGCTCCTACAATGAGCAGTTCTTC	CASSSDFGSYNEQFF
-	-	TRBJ1-4	TRBV15	TGTGCCACCAGCAGACGGATCGGGGGGCCTCGGGAAAAACTGTTTTTT	CATSRRIGGPREKLFF
-	-	TRBJ2-1	TRBV29-1	TGCAGCGTTGACGGTGGGGGAGGTGTTGGGAATGAGCAGTTCTTC	CSVDGGGGVGNEQFF
-	-	TRBJ1-5	TRBV16	TGTGCCAGCAGCCTCCACTCGGGACAGCCCCAGCATTTT	CASSLHSGQPQHF
-	once	TRBJ1-4	TRBV7-9	TGTGCCAGCAGCTTAAAGAGGACAGAAAATGAAAAACTGTTTTTT	CASSLKRTENEKLFF
-	-	TRBJ1-2	TRBV6-5	TGTGCCAGCAGTTACTCTGGGGGCAGGGGCTATGGCTACACCTTC	CASSYSGGRGYGYTF